Listed here are 18 T cell receptor beta chains from one sample, sequenced in a study of lymphopenia after photon versus proton radiotherapy. Clones were sequenced by immunoSEQ multiplex PCR, and TCRdb holds only the in-frame ones, with some missing. The sample contains approximately 170,000 clones, 70% to 90% of which appear only once. The sample in question was peripheral blood, obtained from a patient treated with photon-based radiotherapy. The receptors derive from a man in his forties or fifties with gastric cancer.

The chain employs TRBV7-8 and TRBJ1-4, with 8 bases lining up with TRBD1. The germline V gene has CDR1 SGHVS and CDR2 FQNEAQ. This CDR3 has 14 amino acids. V gave up 6 bases and J gave up 4 bases; unmatched junction bases: 4. CDR3 region: CASRRTGLNEKLFF. CDR3 in DNA: TGTGCCAGCAGGCGGACAGGGCTTAATGAAAAACTGTTTTTT.

The V and J genes are TRBV4-1 and TRBJ2-5; D is perhaps TRBD1 (5 bases). The V end was cut by 0 bases, the J end by 1 base, with 9 bases between. Per the germline V gene, CDR1 is MGHRA and CDR2 is YSYEKL. CDR3 length: 15 amino acids. The CDR3 loop reads CASSQDNDSQETQYF. Written as DNA, the CDR3 is TGCGCCAGCAGCCAAGACAACGACAGCCAAGAGACCCAGTACTTC.

This chain connects TRBV6-5 to TRBJ2-7; either TRBD1 or TRBD2 may supply D (5 bases each). CDR1 and CDR2 (germline): MNHEY, SVGAGI. V was trimmed by 6 bases and J by 2 bases, leaving 17 bases between them. This CDR3 has 15 residues. Written as DNA, the CDR3 is TGTGCCAGCAGCTCCGGGACGCCAATTGCCTACGAGCAGTACTTC. This gives the protein CASSSGTPIAYEQYF.

There are a few counts of this clone. This chain connects TRBV5-1 to TRBJ2-7; 7 bases agree with TRBD1. Germline CDR1 reads SGHRS; CDR2 reads YFSETQ. V was clipped by 4 bases and J by 1 base; unmatched bases: 2. This CDR3 is 13 amino acids long. CDR3 residues: CASSPTGSYEQYF. DNA of the CDR3: TGCGCCAGCAGCCCGACAGGGTCCTACGAGCAGTACTTC. Together with reference TRBV5-1 and TRBJ2-7, the CDR3 gives the full variable domain: KAGVTQTPRYLIKTRGQQVTLSCSPISGHRSVSWYQQTPGQGLQFLFEYFSETQRNKGNFPGRFSGRQFSNSRSEMNVSTLELGDSALYLCASSPTGSYEQYFGPGTRLTVT.

This chain uses TRBV5-1 with TRBJ1-1; no clear D gene. The CDR3 runs to 14 residues. The germline V and J ends were trimmed by 4 bases and 12 bases, with 22 bases remaining between them. Per the germline V gene, CDR1 is SGHRS and CDR2 is YFSETQ. CDR3 loop: CASSPPPPVTTTFF. The CDR3 bases are TGCGCCAGCAGCCCCCCCCCGCCAGTTACGACGACTTTCTTT.

The chain employs TRBV27 and TRBJ2-7, with a tentative D call TRBD1 (6 bases). V shed 5 bases and J shed 7 bases, with 27 bases lying between them. This CDR3 region has 17 residues. Germline V gives CDR1 MNHEY, CDR2 SMNVEV (reference sequence). Written as DNA, the CDR3 is TGTGCCAGCAGTCAGACCTATTTCCCCACAGGGCATGGGGAGCAGTACTTC. Protein product: CASSQTYFPTGHGEQYF.

J is TRBJ2-7 and V is TRBV19; no definite D call. V was trimmed by 6 bases and J by 0 bases, leaving 12 bases between them. The germline V gene encodes CDR1 LNHDA and CDR2 SQIVND (reference sequence). The CDR3 sequence is 14 residues long. The CDR3 bases are TGTGCCAGTAGGACGACACATAGCTCCTACGAGCAGTACTTC. This encodes CASRTTHSSYEQYF.

The chain has TRBV9 and TRBJ2-2, with TRBD1 matching 9 bases. V shed 4 bases and J 5 bases; nucleotides not matched to a gene: 6. Germline V gene sequence: CDR1 SGDLS, CDR2 YYNGEE. This CDR3 contains 15 residues. The CDR3 region has the DNA TGTGCCAGCAGCCCGGACAGGGGTTCAACCGGGGAGCTGTTTTTT. Amino acid sequence: CASSPDRGSTGELFF.

V gene TRBV2 combines with J gene TRBJ2-1; no firm D call. Looked up from germline, CDR1 is SNHLY and CDR2 is FYNNEI. V lost 2 bases and J lost 3, with 11 bases in between. The CDR3 is made up of 15 amino acids. The CDR3 region has the DNA TGTGCCAGCAGTGAAACATCCGGCGACTACAATGAGCAGTTCTTC. Translating it yields CASSETSGDYNEQFF.

V and J are TRBV30 and TRBJ1-1; no clear D gene. V was clipped by 0 bases and J by 1 base, with 9 bases between them. The CDR3 runs to 14 residues. Germline CDR1 GTSNPN, CDR2 SVGIG (reference sequence). The chain's CDR3 is CAWSVYRRNTEAFF. The CDR3 coding sequence is TGTGCCTGGAGTGTATACCGGAGGAACACTGAAGCTTTCTTT.

This clone was seen once. This chain's CDR3 is CASTSDRTIYNEQFF. In nucleotides, the CDR3 is TGTGCCAGCACTAGCGACAGGACTATCTACAATGAGCAGTTCTTC. The chain links TRBV2 to TRBJ2-1, with D perhaps TRBD1 or TRBD2 (6 bases each). CDR1 is SNHLY and CDR2 is FYNNEI in the germline V gene. This CDR3 has 15 residues. V was clipped by 7 bases and J by 3 bases, with 16 bases between them.

The gene calls are TRBV5-1 and TRBJ2-5, with 9 bases that match TRBD2. The CDR3 consists of 18 residues. With 4 bases clipped from V and 4 bases from J, the junction kept 17 bases outside the gene matches. CDR1 is SGHRS and CDR2 is YFSETQ in the germline V gene. DNA of the CDR3: TGCGCCAGCAGCCTCAAGGGTATCCGGACTAGCGTGGGAGAGACCCAGTACTTC. Protein product: CASSLKGIRTSVGETQYF.

The chain employs TRBV30 and TRBJ2-7, with 8 bases identical to TRBD1. The CDR3 is 13 amino acids. The junction had 6 bases not matched to a gene; V was cut back by 4 bases and J by 4 bases. The germline CDR1 and CDR2 sequences are GTSNPN and SVGIG (reference sequence). For the CDR3, the DNA is TGTGCCTGGATGCAGGGGGCTGGTTACGAGCAGTACTTC. The encoded protein is CAWMQGAGYEQYF.

The V call is TRBV27, the J call TRBJ2-3; D gene uncertain. Germline V gene sequence: CDR1 MNHEY, CDR2 SMNVEV (reference sequence). CDR3 length: 14 amino acids. V was shortened by 1 base and J by 2 bases, with 7 bases between the two germline ends. CDR3 loop: CASSLLTNTDTQYF. CDR3 in DNA: TGTGCCAGCAGTTTATTGACCAACACAGATACGCAGTATTTT.

This clone was picked up one time. The rearrangement uses TRBV15 and TRBJ1-4; 9 bases are shared with TRBD1. This CDR3 comprises 15 residues. The germline V gene has CDR1 LNHNV and CDR2 YYDKDF (reference sequence). J lost 8 bases, V lost 1 base, and 5 bases had no gene match. In DNA form, the CDR3 reads TGTGCCACCAGCAGAGCAGGACAGGGGTCGGAAAAACTGTTTTTT. The encoded protein is CATSRAGQGSEKLFF.

J is TRBJ2-3 and V is TRBV7-9; D gene uncertain. The CDR3 consists of 16 residues. V was clipped by 4 bases and J by 2 bases, with 16 bases between them. Per germline, CDR1 SEHNR and CDR2 FQNEAQ (reference sequence). The CDR3 sequence is CASSSEDPAPTDTQYF. CDR3 DNA sequence: TGTGCCAGCAGCTCCGAGGACCCTGCCCCCACAGATACGCAGTATTTT.

This chain uses TRBV9 with TRBJ2-1, with 9 bases matching TRBD1. The V gene's germline CDR1 is SGDLS and CDR2 YYNGEE. The length of the CDR3 is 15 residues. Trimming at V came to 5 bases and at J to 4 bases, leaving 7 bases not matched to a gene. This CDR3 is CASRPGQGTYNEQFF. The CDR3 DNA follows: TGTGCCAGCAGACCGGGACAGGGTACATACAATGAGCAGTTCTTC.

The chain is built from TRBV28 and TRBJ2-3; 8 bases are shared with TRBD2. This CDR3 spans 16 amino acids. The ends lost 3 bases at V and 3 bases at J; junction bases unmatched: 8. Germline CDR1 reads MDHEN; CDR2 reads SYDVKM. The CDR3 DNA reads as TGTGCCAGCAGTTTCAGTTGGGGGACTAGGACAGATACGCAGTATTTT. This translates into CASSFSWGTRTDTQYF.